The 23 T cell receptor beta chains below come from one sample, sequenced in a study of radiation and T cells in renal cell carcinoma (TCRdb year 2020). The time point label of this sample denotes: blood 4 weeks post-SBRT, at nephrectomy. The sample's treatment or condition label is to be understood as: 15 Gy SBRT to primary tumor, nephrectomy 4 weeks later. The method behind the library was the immunoSEQ multiplex PCR assay. Sourced from immuneACCESS, this table was stored by TCRdb with only in-frame sequences that have V and J called. A share of the clones is absent; for the studies checked, an unresolved V gene accounts for under half, and the remainder has no known explanation. This sample lists fewer than 200,000 clones; about 88% were detected once. The ten largest clones capture approximately 10% of the sample. Sequences were derived from blood, sampled from a patient whose treatment included radiotherapy and nephrectomy. The receptors shown here come from a woman between 50 and 59 years old with renal cell carcinoma.

This chain uses TRBV5-3 with TRBJ2-5; D gene ambiguous. TRBV5-3 is an ORF for which the function is uncertain. The CDR3 contains 13 residues. V was shortened by 0 bases and J by 1 base, with 4 bases between the two germline ends. The CDR3 bases are TGTGCCAGAAGCTTGGCCCCCCAAGAGACCCAGTACTTC. This gives the protein CARSLAPQETQYF.

This chain links TRBV4-1 with TRBJ1-1; D might be TRBD1 (5 bases). There are 13 residues in the CDR3. Per the germline V gene, CDR1 is MGHRA and CDR2 is YSYEKL. With 4 bases removed from V and 11 bases from J, the gap between germline ends came to 17 bases. Written as DNA, the CDR3 is TGCGCCAGCAGCCCCGATGGAGGGGCCGACGCTTTCTTT. Protein sequence: CASSPDGGADAFF.

This chain links TRBV6-5 with TRBJ1-3, with 10 bases identical to TRBD1. CDR3 length equals 16 residues. CDR1 is MNHEY and CDR2 is SVGAGI in the germline V gene. The junction had 5 bases not matched to a gene; V was cut back by 2 bases and J by 4 bases. The CDR3 here is CASSYASGQGGNTIYF. The CDR3, as DNA: TGTGCCAGCAGTTACGCCTCGGGACAGGGGGGAAACACCATATATTTT.

This chain joins TRBV29-1 and TRBJ1-1, with a tentative D call TRBD1 (5 bases). Germline V lookup: CDR1 SQVTM, CDR2 ANQGSEA. V was clipped by 3 bases and J by 4 bases, with 12 bases between them. The length of the CDR3 is 13 residues. The CDR3 here is CSVDWGGGTEAFF. CDR3 bases: TGCAGCGTTGATTGGGGGGGTGGCACTGAAGCTTTCTTT.

The chain has TRBV5-4 and TRBJ2-5, with TRBD2 identical over 10 bases. Germline V lookup: CDR1 SGHNT, CDR2 YYREEE (reference sequence). The CDR3 extends over 17 amino acids. J gave up 5 bases and V 0 bases, and 10 bases lay outside the gene matches. The CDR3 reads CASSLALASGGMETQYF. The CDR3 DNA sequence: TGTGCCAGCAGCTTGGCCCTGGCTAGCGGGGGAATGGAGACCCAGTACTTC.

V is TRBV2 and J is TRBJ1-1; unclear D gene. The V end lost 7 bases, the J end lost 0 bases, and 12 bases lay between the germline ends. CDR1 SNHLY and CDR2 FYNNEI come from the germline V gene. The CDR3 sequence is 14 residues long. The CDR3 bases are TGTGCCAGCATTGGAGGTCCTTTGAACACTGAAGCTTTCTTT. Protein sequence: CASIGGPLNTEAFF.

The chain has TRBV21-1 and TRBJ2-7. TRBV21-1 corresponds to a pseudogene. The CDR3 length is 10 residues. The CDR3 DNA reads TGTGCCAGCAGCCCACCGACGACGTACTTC. Amino acids: CASSPPTTYF.

This rearrangement joins TRBV29-1 to TRBJ2-3, with a weak D call TRBD2 (6 bases). The V end was cut by 2 bases, the J end by 3 bases, with 15 bases between. The CDR3 has 15 residues. Germline V gene sequence: CDR1 SQVTM, CDR2 ANQGSEA. Written as DNA, the CDR3 is TGCAGCGTTGAACCAACCGGGGGTGTTACAGATACGCAGTATTTT. Translated, it gives CSVEPTGGVTDTQYF.

The chain couples TRBV4-2 to TRBJ2-2; TRBD1 matches 9 bases. The germline CDR1 and CDR2 sequences are LGHNA and YNFKEQ. V trimming: 4 bases; J trimming: 5 bases; junction bases outside the gene matches: 11. The CDR3 is 17 residues long. CDR3 sequence reads: CASSLPTGTGQTGELFF. DNA of the CDR3: TGTGCCAGCAGCCTACCGACCGGGACAGGGCAAACCGGGGAGCTGTTTTTT.

The V call is TRBV5-1, the J call TRBJ1-6; D unresolved. The CDR3 consists of 15 residues. Trimming removed 0 bases at V and 2 bases at J, with 6 bases between. Germline loops: CDR1 SGHRS, CDR2 YFSETQ. The CDR3 DNA is TGCGCCAGCAGCTTGGGTGGGCCCTATAATTCACCCCTCCACTTT. Translated: CASSLGGPYNSPLHF.

The chain has TRBV20-1 and TRBJ2-1; D gene unclear. CDR1 and CDR2 (germline): DFQATT, SNEGSKA (reference sequence). V was pared by 2 bases and J by 7 bases, with 6 bases between. The CDR3 consists of 11 residues. CDR3 DNA sequence: TGCAGTGCTAGACAGCATAATGAGCAGTTCTTC. Translation gives CSARQHNEQFF.

V gene TRBV6-1 combines with J gene TRBJ2-7; no reliable D call. The CDR3 covers 13 residues. Trimming left V 7 bases short and J 6 bases short, with 16 bases between. Germline CDR1 reads MNHNS; CDR2 reads SASEGT. The CDR3 DNA reads as TGTGCCAGCATGTCGCCGACGACTCCCGAGCAGTACTTC. Protein sequence: CASMSPTTPEQYF.

V is TRBV7-2 and J is TRBJ1-2, with 9 bases identical to TRBD1. The germline V gene has CDR1 SGHTA and CDR2 FQGNSA. This CDR3 is 14 amino acids long. Trimming removed 3 bases from V and 6 bases from J; junction bases left unmatched: 5. CDR3 nucleotides: TGTGCCAGCAGCTTCGCACGGGACAGGGATGGCTACACCTTC. The encoded protein is CASSFARDRDGYTF.

The rearrangement uses TRBV6-5 and TRBJ2-7, with a possible D match to TRBD1 (6 bases). Per germline, CDR1 MNHEY and CDR2 SVGAGI. The V end lost 6 bases, the J end lost 3 bases, and 15 bases lay between the germline ends. The CDR3 sequence is 14 residues long. The CDR3 is CASSLPTGVYEQYF. In DNA, the CDR3 is TGTGCCAGCAGCCTCCCGACAGGAGTCTACGAGCAGTACTTC.

The V gene is TRBV10-1, the J gene TRBJ2-2; tentatively, D is TRBD1 (5 bases). Looked up from germline, CDR1 is WNHNN and CDR2 is SYGVQD (reference sequence). This CDR3 contains 13 residues. V lost 6 bases to trimming and J lost 1 base, with 6 bases between them. The CDR3 DNA follows: TGCGCCAGCAGCCAGGGGAACACCGGGGAGCTGTTTTTT. Amino acid sequence: CASSQGNTGELFF.

The chain joins TRBV18 to TRBJ2-5; 7 positions agree with TRBD1. The length of the CDR3 is 13 residues. Looked up from germline, CDR1 is KGHSH and CDR2 is LQKENI. The V segment lost 6 bases and the J segment 3 bases; nucleotides outside the gene matches: 4. The CDR3 reads CASSVGQKETQYF. The CDR3 DNA sequence: TGTGCCAGCTCGGTGGGACAGAAAGAGACCCAGTACTTC.

The chain couples TRBV6-6 to TRBJ1-4; possible D gene TRBD1, 5 bases. V lost 6 bases to trimming and J lost 6 bases, with 17 bases between them. The germline V gene encodes CDR1 MNHNY and CDR2 SVGAGI (reference sequence). The CDR3 loop spans 15 amino acids. As DNA, the CDR3 is TGTGCCAGCAGCGCGGGGGGGGACGGGTATGAAAAACTGTTTTTT. Encoded protein: CASSAGGDGYEKLFF.

This chain joins TRBV19 and TRBJ1-2; D possibly corresponds to TRBD1 (6 bases). The V gene lost 7 bases and the J gene lost 0 bases, with 15 bases spanning the gap. In germline, CDR1 is LNHDA, CDR2 SQIVND (reference sequence). CDR3 size: 15 residues. The CDR3 loop is CASNTLQGANYGYTF. CDR3 DNA sequence: TGTGCCAGTAATACTTTACAGGGAGCTAACTATGGCTACACCTTC.

The chain uses TRBV5-1 and TRBJ1-2, with a tentative D call TRBD1 (5 bases). CDR1 is SGHRS and CDR2 is YFSETQ in the germline V gene. Trimming removed 2 bases from V and 8 bases from J, with 16 bases in between. The CDR3 is made up of 14 amino acids. This CDR3 is CASSFDGLREGYTF. CDR3 nucleotides: TGCGCCAGCAGCTTTGACGGCCTCAGGGAAGGCTACACCTTC. Full variable domain (rest looked up from reference TRBV5-1 and TRBJ1-2): KAGVTQTPRYLIKTRGQQVTLSCSPISGHRSVSWYQQTPGQGLQFLFEYFSETQRNKGNFPGRFSGRQFSNSRSEMNVSTLELGDSALYLCASSFDGLREGYTFGSGTRLTVV.

This clone appeared a few times. Other DNA sequences in this sample translate to the same CDR3. The chain links TRBV18 to TRBJ1-1; the D is unclear. The CDR3 runs to 13 residues. CDR1 is KGHSH and CDR2 is LQKENI in the germline V gene. V lost 1 base and J 5 bases, leaving 8 bases between the germline ends. The CDR3 sequence is CASSPRERTEAFF. CDR3 nucleotide sequence: TGTGCCAGCTCACCACGGGAGAGAACTGAAGCTTTCTTT. Variable domain in full (rest from reference TRBV18 and TRBJ1-1): NAGVMQNPRHLVRRRGQEARLRCSPMKGHSHVYWYRQLPEEGLKFMVYLQKENIIDESGMPKERFSAEFPKEGPSILRIQQVVRGDSAAYFCASSPRERTEAFFGQGTRLTVV.

The chain employs TRBV7-8 and TRBJ2-2, with 13 bases identical to TRBD2. This CDR3 is built from 16 residues. Trimming cost V 6 bases and J 6 bases; bases outside gene matches: 7. The V gene's germline CDR1 is SGHVS and CDR2 FQNEAQ. The CDR3 sequence: CASRFRLAGGSGELFF. CDR3 nucleotides: TGTGCCAGCAGATTTCGACTAGCGGGGGGTTCCGGGGAGCTGTTTTTT. Filled out from reference TRBV7-8 and TRBJ2-2, the complete variable domain reads GAGVSQSPRYKVAKRGQDVALRCDPISGHVSLFWYQQALGQGPEFLTYFQNEAQLDKSGLPSDRFFAERPEGSVSTLKIQRTQQEDSAVYLCASRFRLAGGSGELFFGEGSRLTVL.

This CDR3 reads CASSTRDRNTEAFF. The CDR3 region has the DNA TGTGCCAGCAGCACTCGAGACAGGAACACTGAAGCTTTCTTT. V and J are TRBV6-5 and TRBJ1-1; D is perhaps TRBD1 (5 bases). Trimming stripped 6 bases from V and 1 base from J, with 12 bases between. The CDR3 has 14 amino acids. Germline CDR1 and CDR2: MNHEY and SVGAGI.

The chain is built from TRBV7-3 and TRBJ2-7; the D gene is possibly TRBD1 (5 bases). V was clipped by 5 bases and J by 2 bases, with 16 bases between them. The germline CDR1 and CDR2 sequences are SGHTA and FQGTGA. The length of the CDR3 is 15 residues. The CDR3 loop reads CASSKPDSGTYEQYF. Written as DNA, the CDR3 is TGTGCCAGCAGCAAACCTGATTCAGGGACCTACGAGCAGTACTTC.